This passage covers 10 T cell receptor beta chains from one sample sequenced in a study of T-cell reconstitution after alpha-beta-depleted transplantation in children. The TCRbeta library incorporated unique molecular identifiers. TCRdb re-called the PCR reads through MiXCR, storing one row per CDR3 protein. This sample has 500,000 to 750,000 distinct CDR3 sequences, with more than 20% found just once. This material consisted of PBMCs, taken before TCRalphabeta/CD19-depleted stem cell transplant. The receptor source for this set is a boy under three years old with Wiskott-Aldrich syndrome, due to receive a stem cell transplant.

This clonotype has more than one count but fewer than ten. V and J are TRBV7-2 and TRBJ2-5; D gene ambiguous. The V end was cut by 1 base, the J end by 6 bases, with 12 bases between. Germline assignment: CDR1 SGHTA and CDR2 FQGNSA. The CDR3 is 14 amino acids. DNA of the CDR3: TGTGCCAGCAGCTTAGATAGTAGTATGAAGACCCAGTACTTC. Its translation: CASSLDSSMKTQYF.

Only a few counts were recorded for this clonotype. This chain connects TRBV29-1 to TRBJ2-7, with D tentatively TRBD1 or TRBD2 (5 bases each). Germline V gives CDR1 SQVTM, CDR2 ANQGSEA. The V end was cut by 0 bases, the J end by 3 bases, with 12 bases between. The CDR3 is 14 amino acids. CDR3 region: CSVEEFGAHYEQYF. The CDR3 DNA reads TGCAGCGTTGAAGAATTCGGGGCGCACTACGAGCAGTACTTC.

The rearrangement joins TRBV5-4 to TRBJ1-3; no clear D gene. Trimming took 0 bases from V and 9 from J, leaving 25 bases between them. The germline V gene has CDR1 SGHNT and CDR2 YYREEE (reference sequence). The CDR3 is 18 residues long. The CDR3 here is CASSLVASASREGGTIYF. As DNA, the CDR3 is TGTGCCAGCAGCTTGGTCGCATCGGCTTCGAGGGAGGGTGGCACCATATATTTT.

The CDR3 DNA is TGCGCCAGCAGCTTGGGGTATGGGACTAGGTGGGATGAGCAGTTCTTC. Encoded protein: CASSLGYGTRWDEQFF. The chain recombines TRBV5-1 with TRBJ2-1; TRBD2 aligns across 8 bases. Looked up from germline, CDR1 is SGHRS and CDR2 is YFSETQ. The CDR3 totals 16 residues. V was clipped by 0 bases and J by 8 bases; unmatched bases: 10.

In this sample, this clonotype turned up a few times. This chain links TRBV20-1 with TRBJ2-1, with TRBD2 identical over 9 bases. The CDR3 has 14 residues. CDR1 and CDR2 (germline): DFQATT, SNEGSKA (reference sequence). Trimming took 3 bases from V and 8 from J; bases not matched to a gene: 8. CDR3 nucleotides: TGCAGTGCTAGTAGGGTAGCGGGAGACTATGAGCAGTTCTTC. Translation: CSASRVAGDYEQFF.

The CDR3 here is CSARDSGDQPQHF. The CDR3 DNA sequence: TGCAGTGCCCGAGACAGCGGGGATCAGCCCCAGCATTTT. The V and J genes are TRBV20-1 and TRBJ1-5; D might be TRBD1 (5 bases). Deletions cut 6 bases from V and 5 bases from J, with 14 bases between. Per the germline V gene, CDR1 is DFQATT and CDR2 is SNEGSKA (reference sequence). This CDR3 region has 13 residues.

Only a few counts were recorded for this clonotype. This rearrangement joins TRBV3-1 to TRBJ2-1; D is unresolved. Between the trimmed V and J ends, which lost 0 bases and 2 bases, there was a span of 5 bases. The CDR3 runs to 14 residues. CDR1 LGHDT and CDR2 YNNKEL come from the germline V gene (reference sequence). The CDR3 bases are TGTGCCAGCAGCCAAGATCAGGCCTACAATGAGCAGTTCTTC. This encodes CASSQDQAYNEQFF.

The gene calls are TRBV20-1 and TRBJ2-7, with no clear D. Germline assignment: CDR1 DFQATT and CDR2 SNEGSKA (reference sequence). The CDR3 contains 12 residues. The ends were cut back, 6 bases at V and 3 bases at J, with 12 bases in the middle. The CDR3 spells CSAPLVGYEQYF. In nucleotides, the CDR3 is TGCAGTGCGCCTCTCGTTGGCTACGAGCAGTACTTC.

The chain links TRBV2 to TRBJ2-3; D uncertain. The V end lost 6 bases, the J end lost 0 bases, and 13 bases lay between the germline ends. Germline V gene data show CDR1 as SNHLY and CDR2 as FYNNEI. This CDR3 is built from 15 residues. CDR3 residues: CASSGSYSSTDTQYF. CDR3 bases: TGTGCCAGCAGCGGGTCGTACTCTAGCACAGATACGCAGTATTTT. Combining the CDR3 with reference TRBV2 and TRBJ2-3 gives the whole variable domain EPEVTQTPSHQVTQMGQEVILRCVPISNHLYFYWYRQILGQKVEFLVSFYNNEISEKSEIFDDQFSVERPDGSNFTLKIRSTKLEDSAMYFCASSGSYSSTDTQYFGPGTRLTVL.

V is TRBV7-9 and J is TRBJ2-7; 12 bases are a match to TRBD2. Germline assignment: CDR1 SEHNR and CDR2 FQNEAQ (reference sequence). With V trimmed by 2 bases and J by 7 bases, 6 bases remained unmatched. This CDR3 is built from 15 residues. Here the CDR3 reads CASSLPGTSGQEQYF. CDR3 nucleotides: TGTGCCAGCAGCTTACCTGGGACTAGCGGGCAGGAGCAGTACTTC.